The 22 T cell receptor beta chains presented below share a single source sample, sequenced in a study of cytomegalovirus exposure and HLA in healthy donors. Vbeta (60) and Jbeta (13) primers were used in the PCR. Repertoires were generated with immunoSEQ multiplex PCR, while TCRdb's copy carries only in-frame clones and drops some. The repertoire shows over 40,000 clones; the top ten hold around 6.2%. Input material: PBMCs. Every receptor here comes from a man aged 30 to 39 in good health and CMV-seronegative.

The genes are TRBV7-9 and TRBJ2-1; a weak D match, TRBD1 (6 bases). The V end was cut by 7 bases, the J end by 6 bases, with 16 bases between. CDR1 is SEHNR and CDR2 is FQNEAQ in the germline V gene (reference sequence). This CDR3 region has 14 residues. CDR3 sequence (DNA): TGTGCCAGCATCCCCGAGGGGGTTATCAATGAGCAGTTCTTC. Its protein is CASIPEGVINEQFF.

V and J are TRBV4-2 and TRBJ2-7, with 9 bases that match TRBD2. Trimming cost V 0 bases and J 6 bases; bases outside gene matches: 9. The germline V gene has CDR1 LGHNA and CDR2 YNFKEQ. The CDR3 covers 16 residues. The CDR3 nucleotides are TGTGCCAGCAGCCAAGATCTCCTAGCGGGGCGTGTCGAGCAGTACTTC. It yields the protein CASSQDLLAGRVEQYF.

The rearrangement uses TRBV5-8 and TRBJ2-7, with TRBD1 identical over 7 bases. V lost 4 bases, J lost 2 bases, and 6 bases stayed unmatched. Germline loops: CDR1 SGHTS, CDR2 YDEGEE. The CDR3 is 14 residues long. CDR3 in DNA: TGTGCCAGCAGCCCCAGAGGACAGGCCTACGAGCAGTACTTC. Translated: CASSPRGQAYEQYF.

The chain joins TRBV14 to TRBJ1-1, with D tentatively TRBD1 (5 bases). There are 14 residues in the CDR3. CDR1 SGHDN and CDR2 FVKESK come from the germline V gene. Trimming pared 0 bases from V and 7 bases from J, leaving 12 bases between. As DNA, the CDR3 is TGTGCCAGCAGCCAAGACGTAGGGGTCATTGAAGCTTTCTTT. This encodes CASSQDVGVIEAFF.

The chain uses TRBV6-1 and TRBJ2-3; D gene uncertain. The V gene's germline CDR1 is MNHNS and CDR2 SASEGT. This CDR3 contains 11 residues. Trimming stripped 5 bases from V and 3 bases from J, with 3 bases between. CDR3 coding DNA: TGTGCCAGCAGTTCTACAGATACGCAGTATTTT. Its translation: CASSSTDTQYF.

The rearrangement joins TRBV19 to TRBJ2-3, with a weak D call TRBD2 (6 bases). The V gene lost 1 base and the J gene lost 1 base, with 6 bases spanning the gap. Germline CDR1 is LNHDA and CDR2 is SQIVND (reference sequence). This CDR3 region has 14 residues. The CDR3: CASSIGGGTDTQYF. CDR3 DNA sequence: TGTGCCAGTAGTATAGGGGGGGGCACAGATACGCAGTATTTT.

V usage is TRBV2 and J usage is TRBJ2-3; a possible D gene is TRBD2 (5 bases). This CDR3 has 15 amino acids. Germline CDR1 SNHLY, CDR2 FYNNEI. The V end was cut by 2 bases, the J end by 0 bases, with 9 bases between. DNA of the CDR3: TGTGCCAGCAGTGAAACCCGGACTAGCACAGATACGCAGTATTTT. Translation gives CASSETRTSTDTQYF.

The chain joins TRBV6-5 to TRBJ1-3; 7 bases map to TRBD1. Germline assignment: CDR1 MNHEY and CDR2 SVGAGI. Trimming at V came to 5 bases and at J to 3 bases, leaving 4 bases not matched to a gene. The CDR3 sequence is 14 residues long. CDR3 sequence (DNA): TGTGCCAGCAGTGGAGACAGGGTTGGAAACACCATATATTTT. This encodes CASSGDRVGNTIYF.

The CDR3 region is CASSPGQGYTEAFF. The CDR3 region has the DNA TGTGCCAGCAGTCCAGGGCAGGGGTACACTGAAGCTTTCTTT. The rearrangement uses TRBV25-1 and TRBJ1-1, with D possibly being TRBD1 (6 bases). Germline CDR1 reads MGHDK; CDR2 reads SYGVNS. V was cut by 5 bases and J by 3 bases, with 13 bases left in between. The CDR3 is 14 amino acids.

V is TRBV5-1 and J is TRBJ1-2, with 8 bases matching TRBD1. The CDR3 is 15 amino acids. The trim removed 4 bases at V and 7 bases at J, leaving 12 bases unmatched. The germline CDR1 and CDR2 sequences are SGHRS and YFSETQ. CDR3 bases: TGCGCCAGCAGCCCTTCCAGGGGGCAAAGTCTTGGCTACACCTTC. Amino acid sequence: CASSPSRGQSLGYTF.

V and J are TRBV6-5 and TRBJ1-2; perhaps TRBD1 as D (6 bases). The germline V and J ends were trimmed by 6 bases and 2 bases, with 13 bases remaining between them. This CDR3 is built from 14 residues. CDR1 is MNHEY and CDR2 is SVGAGI in the germline V gene. The CDR3 region has the DNA TGTGCCAGCAGGGGGGGGGCTACCAACTATGGCTACACCTTC. This encodes CASRGGATNYGYTF.

The genes are TRBV4-2 and TRBJ2-1; the match to TRBD2 covers 12 bases. V gave up 4 bases and J gave up 0 bases; unmatched junction bases: 7. The CDR3 contains 18 residues. Germline V gives CDR1 LGHNA, CDR2 YNFKEQ. Written as DNA, the CDR3 is TGTGCCAGCAGCCGAGGACTAGCGGGGACTTACTCCTACAATGAGCAGTTCTTC. This sequence encodes CASSRGLAGTYSYNEQFF.

The chain is built from TRBV4-1 and TRBJ2-2; D ambiguous. Trimming took off 3 bases at V and 6 bases at J, with 14 bases between the two ends. The germline CDR1 and CDR2 sequences are MGHRA and YSYEKL. There are 15 residues in the CDR3. The CDR3 nucleotides read TGCGCCAGCAGCCAGGTCAACCTAGTTTCCGGGGAGCTGTTTTTT. Residues: CASSQVNLVSGELFF.

The CDR3 nucleotides read TGTGCCAGCAGCTTATTGGGCTCGGACACCTACCCCGGGGAGCTGTTTTTT. As protein: CASSLLGSDTYPGELFF. This chain joins TRBV7-3 and TRBJ2-2, with D perhaps TRBD1 (5 bases). V was cut by 2 bases and J by 6 bases, with 19 bases left in between. The CDR3 length is 17 residues. The germline CDR1 and CDR2 sequences are SGHTA and FQGTGA. Full variable domain (outside the CDR3, taken from reference TRBV7-3 and TRBJ2-2): GAGVSQTPSNKVTEKGKYVELRCDPISGHTALYWYRQSLGQGPEFLIYFQGTGAADDSGLPNDRFFAVRPEGSVSTLKIQRTERGDSAVYLCASSLLGSDTYPGELFFGEGSRLTVL.

This chain uses TRBV5-6 with TRBJ1-1; D is undetermined. Per the germline V gene, CDR1 is SGHDT and CDR2 is YYEEEE. Trimming shortened V by 6 bases and J by 2 bases, and 11 bases separated the two germline ends. There are 13 residues in the CDR3. CDR3 amino acids: CASTPRVNTEAFF. In DNA form, the CDR3 reads TGTGCCAGCACCCCGCGTGTCAACACTGAAGCTTTCTTT. Complete variable domain (other parts from reference TRBV5-6 and TRBJ1-1): DAGVTQSPTHLIKTRGQQVTLRCSPKSGHDTVSWYQQALGQGPQFIFQYYEEEERQRGNFPDRFSGHQFPNYSSELNVNALLLGDSALYLCASTPRVNTEAFFGQGTRLTVV.

The chain is built from TRBV19 and TRBJ1-2; 7 nucleotides line up with TRBD1. This CDR3 is 13 amino acids long. V shed 6 bases, J shed 8 bases, and the junction held 9 bases outside the gene matches. In germline, CDR1 is LNHDA, CDR2 SQIVND (reference sequence). DNA for the CDR3: TGTGCCAGTAGGACTGACAGGGTGAGGGGCTACACCTTC. Protein: CASRTDRVRGYTF.

The chain carries TRBV6-1 and TRBJ2-1, with D possibly being TRBD2 (5 bases). CDR3 length: 13 amino acids. Trimming left V 7 bases short and J 7 bases short, with 14 bases between. Looked up from germline, CDR1 is MNHNS and CDR2 is SASEGT. CDR3 in DNA: TGTGCCAGCACGGTTTCGGGAAATAATGAGCAGTTCTTC. It translates to CASTVSGNNEQFF.

The chain links TRBV7-8 to TRBJ1-6; the D gene is possibly TRBD1 (5 bases). CDR1 is SGHVS and CDR2 is FQNEAQ in the germline V gene. The CDR3 loop spans 17 amino acids. The V end was cut by 2 bases, the J end by 6 bases, with 17 bases between. The CDR3 DNA follows: TGTGCCAGCAGCTTATACTTCCCCGGACAAATTAATTCACCCCTCCACTTT. Amino acid sequence: CASSLYFPGQINSPLHF.

Points on this clone: It is unclear where the CDR3 begins or ends on the DNA, so no DNA is shown, and the CDR3 is as TCRdb lists it. V is TRBV7-3 and J is TRBJ1-3; the table's D gene call, TRBD1, was not cross checked with the DNA. CDR1 is SGHTA and CDR2 is FQGTGA in the germline V gene. The CDR3 length equals 14 residues, ends included. The CDR3 reads CASSFGPGGNTIYF.

The CDR3 loop reads CASSFLAGESEQYF. CDR3 coding DNA: TGTGCCAGCAGCTTTCTAGCGGGTGAGAGCGAGCAGTACTTC. The V and J genes are TRBV11-2 and TRBJ2-7; TRBD2 aligns across 8 bases. The J segment lost 6 bases and the V segment lost 3 bases, leaving 7 bases of the junction unmatched. In germline, CDR1 is SGHAT, CDR2 FQNNGV. The CDR3 runs 14 residues.

The rearrangement links TRBV19 to TRBJ2-7, with TRBD1 matching over 7 bases. The ends lost 6 bases at V and 5 bases at J; junction bases unmatched: 13. Germline V lookup: CDR1 LNHDA, CDR2 SQIVND (reference sequence). This CDR3 contains 15 residues. The CDR3 DNA is TGTGCCAGTAGCTCGCTGACAGGGTGGGTGGACGAGCAGTACTTC. Amino acid sequence: CASSSLTGWVDEQYF.

This sequence joins TRBV9 and TRBJ2-4, with TRBD2 identical over 15 bases. V dropped 4 bases and J dropped 8; count of bases not matched to a gene: 10. In germline, CDR1 is SGDLS, CDR2 YYNGEE. CDR3 size: 17 residues. The CDR3, as DNA: TGTGCCAGCAGCCCCCCCGGGACTAGCGGGAGGACTGACATTCAGTACTTC. Translated: CASSPPGTSGRTDIQYF.